These 11 T cell receptor beta chains were all obtained from the same sample, sequenced in a study of shared clonotypes between healthy human individuals (dated by TCRdb to between 2020 and 2021). Library generation was performed with the immunoSEQ multiplex PCR assay. The immuneACCESS repertoire file appears here via TCRdb, limited to in-frame rearrangements. These files lack a portion of the clones; in checked studies, under half of the deficit traces to unresolved V genes, and the cause of the others is not known. The sample table shows hundreds of thousands of clones, and around 97% are seen once. The ten largest clones add up to 0.045% to 0.06% of the sample. The sample was naive CD4+ T cells sorted from blood. The cell subset or site label for this specimen denotes: CD45RA+ positively selected. Receptor source: a woman aged 25 to 39 in good health.

The chain links TRBV5-1 to TRBJ1-5; 8 nucleotides line up with TRBD1. CDR1 is SGHRS, CDR2 YFSETQ, per germline. V gave up 6 bases and J gave up 5 bases; unmatched junction bases: 4. The CDR3 extends over 13 amino acids. The CDR3 region has the DNA TGCGCCAGCAACACAGGGGGGCATCAGCCCCAGCATTTT. Its translation: CASNTGGHQPQHF.

The chain recombines TRBV6-5 with TRBJ2-5; D call uncertain. Between the trimmed V and J ends, which lost 1 base and 3 bases, there was a span of 6 bases. The CDR3 totals 13 residues. Germline CDR1 reads MNHEY; CDR2 reads SVGAGI. CDR3 amino acids: CASSYLEKETQYF. CDR3 DNA sequence: TGTGCCAGCAGTTACTTGGAGAAAGAGACCCAGTACTTC.

The rearrangement uses TRBV7-7 and TRBJ1-1; D gene uncertain. Between the trimmed V and J ends, which lost 1 base and 4 bases, there was a span of 4 bases. Per the germline V gene, CDR1 is SSHAT and CDR2 is FNYEAQ (reference sequence). This CDR3 is built from 12 residues. This CDR3 reads CASSLGFTEAFF. In DNA, the CDR3 is TGTGCCAGCAGCTTAGGGTTCACTGAAGCTTTCTTT.

The gene calls are TRBV19 and TRBJ2-5, with 14 bases lining up with TRBD2. The germline gives CDR1 LNHDA, CDR2 SQIVND (reference sequence). The V segment lost 5 bases and the J segment 6 bases; nucleotides outside the gene matches: 11. This CDR3 has 17 amino acids. As DNA, the CDR3 is TGTGCCAGTAGTTGGGGACTAGCGGGAGCGACACCTCAGACCCAGTACTTC. This encodes CASSWGLAGATPQTQYF.

The chain joins TRBV28 to TRBJ2-6; unclear D gene. Germline CDR1 reads MDHEN; CDR2 reads SYDVKM. The V end lost 2 bases, the J end lost 1 base, and 6 bases lay between the germline ends. The CDR3 runs 15 residues. The CDR3 DNA reads TGTGCCAGCAGTTTACGGCAATCTGGGGCCAACGTCCTGACTTTC. Translated, it gives CASSLRQSGANVLTF.

This chain uses TRBV29-1 with TRBJ2-2; either TRBD1 or TRBD2 may fit D (6 bases each). The ends were cut back, 5 bases at V and 3 bases at J, with 13 bases in the middle. This CDR3 is 14 amino acids long. The germline V gene encodes CDR1 SQVTM and CDR2 ANQGSEA. CDR3 residues: CSVYRDLDTGELFF. CDR3 nucleotide sequence: TGCAGCGTTTACAGGGACTTGGACACCGGGGAGCTGTTTTTT.

The chain uses TRBV10-2 and TRBJ1-2, with TRBD1 matching 12 bases. Germline trimming cut 2 bases from V and 7 bases from J; bases unmatched to any gene: 5. Per germline, CDR1 WSHSY and CDR2 SAAADI. CDR3 length: 15 amino acids. The CDR3 here is CASSEGTGGQLGYTF. The CDR3 nucleotides are TGCGCCAGCAGTGAGGGGACAGGGGGCCAGCTTGGCTACACCTTC.

The chain joins TRBV5-1 to TRBJ2-7; 10 nucleotides agree with TRBD1. V shed 2 bases and J 5 bases; nucleotides not matched to a gene: 7. The V gene's germline CDR1 is SGHRS and CDR2 YFSETQ. This CDR3 is 15 amino acids long. The CDR3 bases are TGCGCCAGCAGCTTCTCCGGGACAGGGGCGGACGAGCAGTACTTC. Translated, it gives CASSFSGTGADEQYF.

This chain joins TRBV19 and TRBJ1-5; maybe TRBD1 (5 bases). The germline V and J ends were trimmed by 1 base and 2 bases, with 15 bases remaining between them. This CDR3 comprises 17 residues. Germline V gives CDR1 LNHDA, CDR2 SQIVND (reference sequence). CDR3 DNA: TGTGCCAGTAGTATAGCGAGGCAGGGATCTGGCAATCAGCCCCAGCATTTT. Translated: CASSIARQGSGNQPQHF.

The genes are TRBV19 and TRBJ2-1; TRBD2 matches at 11 bases. The V segment lost 0 bases and the J segment 6 bases; nucleotides outside the gene matches: 19. Germline assignment: CDR1 LNHDA and CDR2 SQIVND (reference sequence). This CDR3 contains 21 residues. The CDR3 sequence is CASSIDSLASGRPPWINEQFF. In DNA, the CDR3 is TGTGCCAGTAGTATAGATTCCTTGGCTAGCGGGAGGCCCCCCTGGATCAATGAGCAGTTCTTC.

The chain carries TRBV28 and TRBJ2-5, with D uncertain. Trimming took 7 bases from V and 0 from J, leaving 12 bases between them. This CDR3 has 14 residues. Per the germline V gene, CDR1 is MDHEN and CDR2 is SYDVKM. This CDR3 reads CASKIRSDQETQYF. CDR3 in DNA: TGTGCCAGCAAAATAAGGAGCGACCAAGAGACCCAGTACTTC.